Listed below are T cell receptor beta chains from one sample, sequenced in a study of cytomegalovirus exposure and HLA in healthy donors. Clones were read by immunoSEQ multiplex PCR, and TCRdb kept only the in-frame ones, dropping some. The data show some 150,000 clones, roughly 78% seen once. What was sequenced was PBMCs. The receptor source for this set is a man between 18 and 29 years old in good health and CMV-seropositive. CDR3s include the opening cysteine and the closing phenylalanine or tryptophan. D genes are given only for firm matches. Not all rows give a size; the values are once, few, many and, for expanded clones, a class.

size	D	V	J	CDR3	DNA
NA	NA	TRBV27	TRBJ2-6	CASSLLIGGSGANVLTF	TGTGCCAGCAGTTTACTGATCGGGGGATCTGGGGCCAACGTCCTGACTTTC
NA	TRBD1	TRBV5-8	TRBJ2-3	CASSRTGGADTQYF	TGTGCCAGCAGCCGGACAGGGGGAGCAGATACGCAGTATTTT
NA	TRBD1	TRBV30	TRBJ1-4	CAWSAGQGVEKLFF	TGTGCCTGGAGTGCCGGACAGGGGGTTGAAAAACTGTTTTTT
once	TRBD1	TRBV11-2	TRBJ2-2	CASSFRGGGGELFF	TGTGCCAGCAGCTTTCGAGGGGGCGGCGGGGAGCTGTTTTTT
NA	TRBD1	TRBV4-2	TRBJ1-1	CASRGDRDGRGAFF	TGTGCCAGCAGGGGGGACAGAGACGGACGGGGAGCTTTCTTT
once	TRBD1	TRBV15	TRBJ2-3	CATWDRLRDTQYF	TGTGCCACCTGGGACAGGCTTCGGGATACGCAGTATTTT
NA	TRBD1	TRBV27	TRBJ2-7	CASSPLGQTYEQYF	TGTGCCAGCAGTCCCCTGGGACAGACCTACGAGCAGTACTTC
NA	NA	TRBV18	TRBJ2-1	CASSPNQGLASPYNEQFF	TGTGCCAGCTCACCTAATCAGGGACTGGCGTCGCCCTACAATGAGCAGTTCTTC
NA	NA	TRBV28	TRBJ2-7	CASSLGAEQYF	TGTGCCAGCAGTTTAGGAGCCGAGCAGTACTTC
NA	NA	TRBV5-1	TRBJ2-1	CASSLLTGVSIDEQFF	TGCGCCAGCAGCTTACTGACGGGAGTGAGTATCGATGAGCAGTTCTTC
NA	NA	TRBV6-1	TRBJ1-5	CASSDGALYSNQPQHF	TGTGCCAGCAGTGATGGGGCCCTCTATAGCAATCAGCCCCAGCATTTT
NA	NA	TRBV4-1	TRBJ1-3	CASSQAERSGNTIYF	TGCGCCAGCAGCCAAGCGGAGCGCTCTGGAAACACCATATATTTT
NA	NA	TRBV6-5	TRBJ2-7	CASSLGRSYEQYF	TGTGCCAGCAGCTTGGGCCGGTCCTACGAGCAGTACTTC
NA	TRBD1	TRBV5-8	TRBJ1-4	CASSPGTGDLEKLFF	TGTGCCAGCAGTCCCGGGACAGGGGATTTGGAAAAACTGTTTTTT
NA	NA	TRBV5-1	TRBJ1-1	CASSPRTRSDTEAFF	TGCGCCAGCAGCCCCCGGACTCGGAGTGACACTGAAGCTTTCTTT
NA	NA	TRBV7-6	TRBJ1-5	CASSLSRAEPQHF	TGTGCCAGCAGCTTATCCAGGGCAGAGCCCCAGCATTTT
NA	TRBD2	TRBV6-1	TRBJ2-1	CASSERGTSGRVERNEQFF	TGTGCCAGCAGTGAAAGGGGAACTAGCGGGAGGGTAGAACGCAATGAGCAGTTCTTC
NA	TRBD2	TRBV2	TRBJ2-6	CASSPPGLAGDFGANVLTF	TGTGCCAGCAGTCCTCCGGGACTAGCGGGAGATTTTGGGGCCAACGTCCTGACTTTC
NA	TRBD1	TRBV27	TRBJ2-7	CASSTNRGLGEQYF	TGTGCCAGCAGCACTAACAGGGGGTTGGGCGAGCAGTACTTC
NA	NA	TRBV19	TRBJ2-7	CASSPLGGEEQYF	TGTGCCAGTAGTCCCTTAGGGGGGGAAGAGCAGTACTTC
NA	TRBD2	TRBV7-6	TRBJ2-7	CASSSGLAGRAYEQYF	TGTGCCAGCAGCTCAGGACTAGCGGGGAGAGCCTACGAGCAGTACTTC
NA	TRBD2	TRBV7-9	TRBJ2-4	CASSRRDSAGVKNIQYF	TGTGCCAGCAGCCGGCGGGACTCTGCGGGGGTCAAAAACATTCAGTACTTC
NA	TRBD1	TRBV15	TRBJ1-2	CATSRDLAGGSNGYTF	TGTGCCACCAGCAGAGATTTGGCAGGGGGCAGCAATGGCTACACCTTC
few	NA	TRBV6-6	TRBJ2-7	CASTEGRGGGGEQYF	TGTGCCAGCACCGAAGGTAGAGGGGGGGGCGGCGAGCAGTACTTC
NA	TRBD1	TRBV5-1	TRBJ2-5	CASSLAQGTRVAQYF	TGCGCCAGCAGCTTGGCACAGGGGACCCGAGTCGCCCAGTACTTC
NA	TRBD1	TRBV7-9	TRBJ1-2	CASSPSETGFYTF	TGTGCCAGCAGCCCTTCTGAGACAGGGTTCTACACCTTC
NA	TRBD1	TRBV29-1	TRBJ2-5	CIARQGGGWETQYF	TGCATCGCTCGACAGGGGGGAGGTTGGGAGACCCAGTACTTC
once	TRBD2	TRBV19	TRBJ2-1	CASSIKPLAEFYNEQFF	TGTGCCAGTAGTATCAAGCCGCTAGCGGAATTCTACAATGAGCAGTTCTTC
NA	NA	TRBV5-6	TRBJ1-1	CASSLAGRHEAFF	TGTGCCAGCAGCTTGGCAGGGCGGCATGAAGCTTTCTTT
NA	TRBD1	TRBV28	TRBJ1-2	CASSLFRTGAGYTF	TGTGCCAGCAGTTTATTCAGGACAGGGGCTGGCTACACCTTC
NA	TRBD2	TRBV13	TRBJ2-1	CASSSGLARRNEQFF	TGTGCCAGCAGCTCGGGACTAGCGCGACGGAATGAGCAGTTCTTC
once	TRBD1	TRBV5-5	TRBJ1-1	CASSMDRALNTEAFF	TGTGCCAGCAGTATGGACAGGGCTTTAAACACTGAAGCTTTCTTT
NA	NA	TRBV9	TRBJ2-3	CASSVDRNLGTDTQYF	TGTGCCAGCAGCGTAGATAGAAACCTCGGCACAGATACGCAGTATTTT
NA	TRBD2	TRBV4-1	TRBJ2-7	CASSASTLAGSHEQYF	TGCGCCAGCAGCGCCAGCACCCTAGCGGGCTCCCACGAGCAGTACTTC
NA	NA	TRBV11-2	TRBJ1-2	CASSLGGGYTF	TGTGCCAGCAGCTTAGGAGGCGGCTACACCTTC
NA	TRBD1	TRBV5-8	TRBJ2-3	CASSPTGGVTDTQYF	TGTGCCAGCAGCCCGACAGGGGGGGTCACAGATACGCAGTATTTT
NA	NA	TRBV7-9	TRBJ1-2	CASSSSGTLPGGNYGYTF	TGTGCCAGCAGCTCCTCCGGGACCCTTCCCGGGGGTAACTATGGCTACACCTTC
NA	TRBD1	TRBV4-2	TRBJ1-2	CASSQDETGIGYTF	TGTGCCAGCAGCCAAGATGAGACAGGGATTGGCTACACCTTC
NA	TRBD2	TRBV10-3	TRBJ2-5	CAIRNSPGTSGRKGQETQYF	TGTGCCATCAGAAACAGCCCTGGGACTAGCGGGAGGAAGGGCCAAGAGACCCAGTACTTC
NA	NA	TRBV11-2	TRBJ2-3	CASSLVSDTQYF	TGTGCCAGCAGCTTAGTTTCGGATACGCAGTATTTT
few	NA	TRBV4-1	TRBJ2-7	CASSQDQRLTYEQYF	TGCGCCAGCAGCCAAGATCAGCGACTAACTTACGAGCAGTACTTC
NA	TRBD1	TRBV7-9	TRBJ2-7	CASSLTGYEQYF	TGTGCCAGCAGCTTGACAGGGTACGAGCAGTACTTC
NA	NA	TRBV5-6	TRBJ1-1	CASSLGRDTEAFF	TGTGCCAGCAGCTTGGGGAGAGACACTGAAGCTTTCTTT
NA	NA	TRBV11-1	TRBJ1-1	CASSLLPEEEAFF	TGTGCCAGCAGCTTATTGCCGGAGGAAGAAGCTTTCTTT
NA	TRBD2	TRBV4-2	TRBJ2-7	CASSQGTSPHEQYF	TGTGCCAGCAGCCAAGGGACTAGCCCACACGAGCAGTACTTC
NA	TRBD1	TRBV6-1	TRBJ2-5	CASSVSRDRGPRETQYF	TGTGCCAGCAGTGTCTCCCGGGACAGGGGACCACGAGAGACCCAGTACTTC
NA	NA	TRBV5-1	TRBJ1-1	CASSGGAGETVLHNTEAFF	TGCGCCAGCAGCGGGGGGGCCGGGGAGACGGTGCTTCATAACACTGAAGCTTTCTTT
once	NA	TRBV28	TRBJ2-2	CASNSIRQVNSGELFF	TGTGCCAGCAATTCAATAAGACAGGTCAATAGCGGGGAGCTGTTTTTT
NA	NA	TRBV29-1	TRBJ2-1	CSAPLVDNSYNEQFF	TGCAGCGCCCCACTAGTGGATAACTCCTACAATGAGCAGTTCTTC
NA	TRBD1	TRBV19	TRBJ1-1	CASSAGQWNGEAFF	TGTGCCAGTAGTGCGGGACAGTGGAACGGTGAAGCTTTCTTT